This T cell receptor (beta chain) was obtained from a study of identical twins. CDR3 length equals 13 residues. V shed 0 bases and J shed 1 base, with 7 bases lying between them. Per the germline V gene, CDR1 is DFQATT and CDR2 is SNEGSKA (reference sequence). This clonotype was seen more than once but under ten times. No antigen is known for it. Study findings and constraints: Zero-insertion findings could be partly confounded by invariant cells (MAIT and iNKT cells). Some out-of-frame alpha sequences were shared by twins, and these showed excess low generation probability.

TCRdb re-analysed the 5' RACE reads in MiXCR, keeping a single row per CDR3 protein. The profile covers hundreds of thousands of distinct CDR3 sequences, with 15% to 20% appearing a single time and less than 15% taken by the ten largest. These same records also appear under a second study, on T cells expressing NK-cell markers.

The V and J genes are TRBV20-1 and TRBJ2-7; D unclear. The sequencing sample was made of PBMCs. This sequence was found in a woman younger than 30 in good health. CDR3 nucleotide sequence: TGCAGTGCTAGAGATCCTCAATCCTACGAGCAGTACTTC. It codes for CSARDPQSYEQYF.